This paragraph covers one T cell receptor (beta chain) sequence. The antigen remains undetermined. Germline CDR1 and CDR2: KGHSH and LQKENI. The CDR3 loop spans 15 amino acids. The V segment lost 8 bases and the J segment 5 bases; nucleotides outside the gene matches: 9. The repertoire was sequenced with immunoSEQ multiplex PCR; TCRdb's copy has only in-frame clones and lacks some. The data contain some 2,000,000 clones, approximately 96% of them singletons. Memory CD4+ cells were the fraction left after CD45RA+ naive selection. The data originate from a study of shared clonotypes between healthy human individuals. General observations from the study: Generation probabilities were higher for clonotypes shared across all four sorted-subset donors than for unshared ones. Enrolling few donors narrowed the genetic and exposure-history diversity that was represented. For naive CD4 cells, approximately 5% of clonotypes were shared across a few donors.

This clonotype originated in a man aged 18 to 35 in good health. The J gene is TRBJ2-3, the V gene TRBV18; 11 positions match TRBD2. Specimen: naive CD4+ T cells sorted from blood. Subset denoted: CD45RA+ positively selected. This chain's CDR3 is CASPHKGLAGDTQYF. The CDR3 coding sequence is TGTGCCAGCCCTCATAAAGGACTAGCGGGAGATACGCAGTATTTT.